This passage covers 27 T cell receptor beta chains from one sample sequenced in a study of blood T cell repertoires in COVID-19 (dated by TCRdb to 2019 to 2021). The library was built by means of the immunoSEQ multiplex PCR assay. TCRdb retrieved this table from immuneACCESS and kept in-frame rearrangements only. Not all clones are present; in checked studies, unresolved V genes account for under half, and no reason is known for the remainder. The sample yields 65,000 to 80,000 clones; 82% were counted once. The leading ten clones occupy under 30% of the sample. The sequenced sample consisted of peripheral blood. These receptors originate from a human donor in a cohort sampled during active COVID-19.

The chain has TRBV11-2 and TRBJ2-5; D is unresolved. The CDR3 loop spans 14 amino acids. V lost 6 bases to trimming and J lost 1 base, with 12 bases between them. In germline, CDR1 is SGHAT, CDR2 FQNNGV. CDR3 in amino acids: CASREWPSQETQYF. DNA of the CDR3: TGTGCCAGCAGAGAATGGCCTAGCCAAGAGACCCAGTACTTC.

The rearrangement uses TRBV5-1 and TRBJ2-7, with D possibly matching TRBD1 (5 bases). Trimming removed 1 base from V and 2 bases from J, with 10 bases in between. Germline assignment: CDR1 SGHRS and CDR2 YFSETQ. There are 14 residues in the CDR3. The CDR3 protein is CASSLQGPTYEQYF. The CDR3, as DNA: TGCGCCAGCAGCTTGCAGGGTCCGACCTACGAGCAGTACTTC.

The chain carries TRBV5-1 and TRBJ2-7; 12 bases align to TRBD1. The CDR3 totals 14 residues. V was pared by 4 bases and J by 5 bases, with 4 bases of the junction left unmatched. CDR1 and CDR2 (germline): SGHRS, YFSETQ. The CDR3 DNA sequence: TGCGCCAGCAGCCTGGGACAGGGGGCACACGAGCAGTACTTC. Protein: CASSLGQGAHEQYF.

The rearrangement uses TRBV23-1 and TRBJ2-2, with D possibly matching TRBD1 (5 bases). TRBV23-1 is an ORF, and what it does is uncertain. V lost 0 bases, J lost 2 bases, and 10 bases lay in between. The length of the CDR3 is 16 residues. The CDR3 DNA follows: TGCGCCAGCAGTCAATCAGTAGACAGTAACACCGGGGAGCTGTTTTTT. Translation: CASSQSVDSNTGELFF.

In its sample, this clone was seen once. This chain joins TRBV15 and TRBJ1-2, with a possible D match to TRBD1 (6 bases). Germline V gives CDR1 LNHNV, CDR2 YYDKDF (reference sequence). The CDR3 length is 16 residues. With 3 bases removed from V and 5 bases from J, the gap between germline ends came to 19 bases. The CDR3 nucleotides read TGTGCCACCAGCAGGGATTGGACCGGGACACAGTATGGCTACACCTTC. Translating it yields CATSRDWTGTQYGYTF.

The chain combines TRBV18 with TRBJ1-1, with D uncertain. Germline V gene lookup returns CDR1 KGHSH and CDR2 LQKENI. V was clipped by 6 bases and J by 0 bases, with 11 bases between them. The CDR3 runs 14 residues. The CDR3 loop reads CASSQIAVNTEAFF. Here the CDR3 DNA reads TGTGCCAGCTCGCAAATCGCGGTGAACACTGAAGCTTTCTTT.

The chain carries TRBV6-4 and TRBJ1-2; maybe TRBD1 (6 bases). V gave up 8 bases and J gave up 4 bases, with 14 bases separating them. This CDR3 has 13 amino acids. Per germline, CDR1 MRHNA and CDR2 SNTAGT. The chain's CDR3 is CASVRAGVYGYTF. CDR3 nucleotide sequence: TGTGCCAGCGTCAGGGCAGGGGTCTATGGCTACACCTTC.

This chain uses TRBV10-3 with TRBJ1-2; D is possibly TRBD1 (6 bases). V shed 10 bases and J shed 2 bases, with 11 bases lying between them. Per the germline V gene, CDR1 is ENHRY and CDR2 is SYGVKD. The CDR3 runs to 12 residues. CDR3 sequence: CATQQGNYGYTF. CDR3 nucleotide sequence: TGTGCCACCCAACAGGGAAACTATGGCTACACCTTC.

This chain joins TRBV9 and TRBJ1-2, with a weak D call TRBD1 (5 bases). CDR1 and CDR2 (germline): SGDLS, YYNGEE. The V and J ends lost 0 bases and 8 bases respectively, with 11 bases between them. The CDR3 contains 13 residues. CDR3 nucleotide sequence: TGTGCCAGCAGCGTAGGACAGTCCTACGGCTACACCTTC. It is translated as CASSVGQSYGYTF.

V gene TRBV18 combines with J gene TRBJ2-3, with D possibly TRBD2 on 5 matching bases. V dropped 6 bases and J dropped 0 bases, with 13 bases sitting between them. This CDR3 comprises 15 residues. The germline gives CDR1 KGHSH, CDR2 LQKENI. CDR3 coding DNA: TGTGCCAGCTCTCTCCTAGGGAGCAGCACAGATACGCAGTATTTT. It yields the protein CASSLLGSSTDTQYF.

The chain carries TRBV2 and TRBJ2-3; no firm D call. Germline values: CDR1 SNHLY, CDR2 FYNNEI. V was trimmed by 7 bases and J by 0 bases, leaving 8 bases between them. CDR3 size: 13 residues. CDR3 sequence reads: CASNGGSTDTQYF. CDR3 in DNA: TGTGCCAGCAATGGCGGCAGCACAGATACGCAGTATTTT.

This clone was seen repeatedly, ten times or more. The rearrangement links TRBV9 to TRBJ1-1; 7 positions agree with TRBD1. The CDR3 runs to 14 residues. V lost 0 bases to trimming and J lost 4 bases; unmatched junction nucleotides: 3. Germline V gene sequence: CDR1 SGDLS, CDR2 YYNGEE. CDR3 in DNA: TGTGCCAGCAGCGTAGTGGCAGGGGGCACTGAAGCTTTCTTT. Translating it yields CASSVVAGGTEAFF.

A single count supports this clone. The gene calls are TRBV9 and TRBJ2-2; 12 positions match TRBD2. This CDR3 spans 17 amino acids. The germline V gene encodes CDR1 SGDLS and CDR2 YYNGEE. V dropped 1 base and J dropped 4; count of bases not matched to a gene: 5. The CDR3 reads CASSVQGLAGVTGELFF. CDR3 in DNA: TGTGCCAGCAGCGTACAGGGACTAGCGGGCGTCACCGGGGAGCTGTTTTTT.

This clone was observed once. The CDR3 DNA follows: TGCGCCAGCAGCCCCGCACTAGGACCCTACGAGCAGTACTTC. This codes for CASSPALGPYEQYF. This rearrangement joins TRBV5-1 to TRBJ2-7; D is perhaps TRBD2 (5 bases). There are 14 residues in the CDR3. V lost 4 bases to trimming and J lost 2 bases, with 13 bases between them. Per the germline V gene, CDR1 is SGHRS and CDR2 is YFSETQ.

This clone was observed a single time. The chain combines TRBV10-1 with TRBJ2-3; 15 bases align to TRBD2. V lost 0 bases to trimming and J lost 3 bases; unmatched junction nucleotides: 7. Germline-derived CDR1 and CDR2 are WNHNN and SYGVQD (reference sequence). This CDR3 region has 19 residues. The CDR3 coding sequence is TGCGCCAGCAGTGAGTCCCGGACTAGCGGGGGGGCCCGAACAGATACGCAGTATTTT. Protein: CASSESRTSGGARTDTQYF.

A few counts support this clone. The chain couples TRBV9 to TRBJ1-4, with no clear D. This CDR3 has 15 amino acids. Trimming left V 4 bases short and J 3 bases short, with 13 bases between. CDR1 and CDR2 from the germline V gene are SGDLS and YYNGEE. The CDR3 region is CASSPRPRANEKLFF. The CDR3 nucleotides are TGTGCCAGCAGCCCCCGACCGAGGGCTAATGAAAAACTGTTTTTT.

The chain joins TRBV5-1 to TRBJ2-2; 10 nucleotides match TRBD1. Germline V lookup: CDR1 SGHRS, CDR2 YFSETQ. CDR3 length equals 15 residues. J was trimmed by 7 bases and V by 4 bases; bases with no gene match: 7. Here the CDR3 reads CASSRDRGLSGELFF. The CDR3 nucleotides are TGCGCCAGCAGCAGAGACAGGGGGCTTAGCGGGGAGCTGTTTTTT.

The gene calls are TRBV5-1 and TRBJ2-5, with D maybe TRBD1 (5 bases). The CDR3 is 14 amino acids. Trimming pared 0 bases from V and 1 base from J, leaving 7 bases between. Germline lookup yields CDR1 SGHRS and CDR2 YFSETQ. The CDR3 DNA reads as TGCGCCAGCAGCTTGGGACAGCTCCAAGAGACCCAGTACTTC. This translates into CASSLGQLQETQYF.

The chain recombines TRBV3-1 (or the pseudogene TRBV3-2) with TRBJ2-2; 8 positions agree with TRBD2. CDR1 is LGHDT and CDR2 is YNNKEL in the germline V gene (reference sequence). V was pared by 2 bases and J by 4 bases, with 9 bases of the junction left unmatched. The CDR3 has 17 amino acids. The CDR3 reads CASSQSRGVRSTGELFF. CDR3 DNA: TGTGCCAGCAGCCAATCGCGGGGGGTTCGTAGCACCGGGGAGCTGTTTTTT.

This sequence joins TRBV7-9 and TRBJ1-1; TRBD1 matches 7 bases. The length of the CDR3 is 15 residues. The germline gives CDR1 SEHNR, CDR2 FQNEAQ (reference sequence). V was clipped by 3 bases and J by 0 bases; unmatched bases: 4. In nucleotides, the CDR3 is TGTGCCAGCAGCTTCGCCGGGACAGTGAACACTGAAGCTTTCTTT. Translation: CASSFAGTVNTEAFF.

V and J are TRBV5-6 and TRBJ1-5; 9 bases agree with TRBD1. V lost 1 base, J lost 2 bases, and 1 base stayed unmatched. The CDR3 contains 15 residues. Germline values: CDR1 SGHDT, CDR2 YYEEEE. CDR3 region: CASSLRDRGNQPQHF. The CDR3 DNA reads TGTGCCAGCAGCTTGCGGGACAGGGGCAATCAGCCCCAGCATTTT.

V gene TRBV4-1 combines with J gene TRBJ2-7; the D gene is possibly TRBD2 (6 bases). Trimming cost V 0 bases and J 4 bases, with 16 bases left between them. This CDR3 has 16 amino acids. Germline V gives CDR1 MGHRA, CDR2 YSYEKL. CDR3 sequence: CASSQDPGTGDYEQYF. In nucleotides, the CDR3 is TGCGCCAGCAGCCAAGATCCCGGGACTGGGGATTACGAGCAGTACTTC.

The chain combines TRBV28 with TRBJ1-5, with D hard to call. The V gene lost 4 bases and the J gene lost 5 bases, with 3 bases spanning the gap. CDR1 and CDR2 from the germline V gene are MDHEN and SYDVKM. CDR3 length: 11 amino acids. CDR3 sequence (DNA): TGTGCCAGCAGTTCGGATCAGCCCCAGCATTTT. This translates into CASSSDQPQHF.

The CDR3 reads CASNPRGQTYGYTF. The DNA of the CDR3 is TGTGCCAGTAATCCCCGGGGACAGACATATGGCTACACCTTC. This rearrangement joins TRBV19 to TRBJ1-2; 7 positions match TRBD1. V shed 7 bases, J shed 5 bases, and the junction held 10 bases outside the gene matches. This CDR3 contains 14 residues. CDR1 is LNHDA, CDR2 SQIVND, per germline (reference sequence).

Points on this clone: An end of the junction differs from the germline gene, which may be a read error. The DNA for the CDR3 is TGTGCCAGCAGTTACTCGAACTTCCCCGTGGAGCGTTTT. It codes for CASSYSNFPVERF. The chain employs TRBV6-2 or TRBV6-3 and TRBJ1-1; D is unclear. Germline V gene data show CDR1 as MNHEY and CDR2 as SVGEGT. The CDR3 totals 13 residues.

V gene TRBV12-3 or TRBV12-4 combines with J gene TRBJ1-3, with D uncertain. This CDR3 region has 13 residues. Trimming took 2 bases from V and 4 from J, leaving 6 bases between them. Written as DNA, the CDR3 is TGTGCCAGCAGTTTATCGGGGGGAAACACCATATATTTT. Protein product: CASSLSGGNTIYF.

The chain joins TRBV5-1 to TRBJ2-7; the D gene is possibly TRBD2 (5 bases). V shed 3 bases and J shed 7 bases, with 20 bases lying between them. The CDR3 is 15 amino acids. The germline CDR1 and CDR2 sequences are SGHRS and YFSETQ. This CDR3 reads CASSSTQRSGGEQYF. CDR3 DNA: TGCGCCAGCAGCTCAACACAGAGATCCGGCGGGGAGCAGTACTTC.